These 25 T cell receptor beta chains came from one sample sequenced in a study of shared clonotypes between healthy human individuals. It was CD45RO-negative cells, positively selected for CCR7, that made up naive CD8 cells, with terminally differentiated effector memory CD45RA+ cells excluded. Assay used: immunoSEQ multiplex PCR; TCRdb lists only in-frame clones, some missing. The sample consists of hundreds of thousands of clones, 95% to 96% of them appearing once. Material for sequencing was naive CD8+ T cells sorted from blood. The receptors shown here come from a woman in her twenties or thirties in good health.

This clone was counted between two and nine times. The genes are TRBV29-1 and TRBJ2-7; 11 positions match TRBD2. The CDR3 runs to 15 residues. The junction had 9 bases not matched to a gene; V was cut back by 3 bases and J by 5 bases. Germline-derived CDR1 and CDR2 are SQVTM and ANQGSEA. The CDR3 spells CSVDFSGRASDEQYF. CDR3 coding DNA: TGCAGCGTTGACTTTAGCGGGAGGGCCTCTGACGAGCAGTACTTC.

V gene TRBV7-9 combines with J gene TRBJ2-5; possible D gene TRBD1, 5 bases. The J call could be wrong; TRBJ2-7 is a better fit for the DNA end. CDR3 length: 14 amino acids. Germline CDR1 reads SEHNR; CDR2 reads FQNEAQ (reference sequence). CDR3 residues: CASSVEDNSYEQYF. The DNA for the CDR3 is TGTGCCAGCAGCGTCGAGGACAACTCCTACGAGCAGTACTTC.

This clone has only a few counts. This sequence joins TRBV7-9 and TRBJ2-2; TRBD1 matches 9 bases. The CDR3 runs to 14 residues. CDR1 is SEHNR and CDR2 is FQNEAQ in the germline V gene (reference sequence). V was clipped by 5 bases and J by 8 bases; unmatched bases: 6. CDR3 in amino acids: CASSLGQGSGELFF. The CDR3 nucleotides read TGTGCCAGCAGCCTGGGACAGGGTTCAGGGGAGCTGTTTTTT.

This chain joins TRBV7-9 and TRBJ1-1; D is perhaps TRBD1 (5 bases). The CDR3 runs to 14 residues. Trimming took 1 base from V and 6 from J, leaving 12 bases between them. The germline V gene encodes CDR1 SEHNR and CDR2 FQNEAQ (reference sequence). This CDR3 is CASSLVAPGAEAFF. CDR3 bases: TGTGCCAGCAGCTTAGTGGCCCCGGGGGCTGAAGCTTTCTTT.

CDR3: CASSGQRDFSESVTQYF. CDR3 nucleotide sequence: TGTGCCAGCAGTGGGCAACGGGACTTCTCTGAGTCAGTGACCCAGTACTTC. The V call is TRBV25-1, the J call TRBJ2-5; D perhaps matches TRBD2 (6 bases). CDR3 length: 17 amino acids. Trimming pared 4 bases from V and 7 bases from J, leaving 25 bases between. Per the germline V gene, CDR1 is MGHDK and CDR2 is SYGVNS.

The chain is built from TRBV25-1 and TRBJ2-5, with 8 nucleotides matching TRBD1. The DNA end is a closer match to TRBJ2-7, so the J assignment may be wrong. This CDR3 is built from 15 residues. CDR1 is MGHDK, CDR2 SYGVNS, per germline. CDR3 residues: CASSDLRTGFGEQYF. In DNA, the CDR3 is TGTGCCAGCAGTGACCTCAGGACAGGGTTCGGCGAGCAGTACTTC.

This rearrangement joins TRBV4-1 to TRBJ1-2, with 7 bases fitting TRBD1. The CDR3 runs 15 residues. The junction had 3 bases not matched to a gene; V was cut back by 0 bases and J by 2 bases. The V gene's germline CDR1 is MGHRA and CDR2 YSYEKL. In DNA form, the CDR3 reads TGCGCCAGCAGCCAAGATTGGGGACAGAACTATGGCTACACCTTC. This gives the protein CASSQDWGQNYGYTF.

The chain recombines TRBV4-1 with TRBJ2-7; TRBD1 aligns across 11 bases. After removal of 3 bases from V and 4 bases from J, the junction contained 5 bases not matched to a gene. The CDR3 is 15 amino acids. CDR1 is MGHRA and CDR2 is YSYEKL in the germline V gene. In DNA, the CDR3 is TGCGCCAGCAGCCACCAACGGGACAGGGGGTACGAGCAGTACTTC. The encoded protein is CASSHQRDRGYEQYF.

This clone has a single count. The rearrangement joins TRBV7-9 to TRBJ2-1, with 12 bases aligning to TRBD2. Per germline, CDR1 SEHNR and CDR2 FQNEAQ (reference sequence). The V segment lost 4 bases and the J segment 3 bases; nucleotides outside the gene matches: 4. CDR3 length: 16 amino acids. CDR3 DNA: TGTGCCAGCAGCTCCCGACTAGCGGGAGTCTACAATGAGCAGTTCTTC. The encoded protein is CASSSRLAGVYNEQFF.

The sample holds one count of this clone. This rearrangement joins TRBV7-8 to TRBJ1-5; the D gene is possibly TRBD1 (5 bases). Trimming removed 5 bases at V and 9 bases at J, with 17 bases between. The CDR3 runs 14 residues. Germline CDR1 is SGHVS and CDR2 is FQNEAQ. The CDR3 loop is CASSRSWGGGPQHF. CDR3 DNA: TGTGCCAGCAGCCGAAGCTGGGGCGGGGGGCCCCAGCATTTT.

A remark on this clone: Other DNA sequences within the sample encode an identical CDR3. J is TRBJ2-7 and V is TRBV9; 7 nucleotides agree with TRBD2. This CDR3 comprises 14 residues. The V gene end was trimmed by 2 bases and the J gene end by 3 bases; junction bases not matched to a gene: 5. Germline CDR1 reads SGDLS; CDR2 reads YYNGEE. Here the CDR3 DNA reads TGTGCCAGCAGCGTTGGGCTAGCGGACTACGAGCAGTACTTC. Translated, it gives CASSVGLADYEQYF.

This chain joins TRBV13 and TRBJ2-2; TRBD2 aligns across 8 bases. CDR1 and CDR2 from the germline V gene are PRHDT and FYEKMQ (reference sequence). V lost 5 bases, J lost 5 bases, and 10 bases stayed unmatched. This CDR3 spans 16 amino acids. This chain's CDR3 is CASSPQRTSLTGELFF. Written as DNA, the CDR3 is TGTGCCAGCAGCCCACAAAGGACTAGCTTAACCGGGGAGCTGTTTTTT. The complete variable domain, with remaining parts taken from reference TRBV13 and TRBJ2-2, reads AAGVIQSPRHLIKEKRETATLKCYPIPRHDTVYWYQQGPGQDPQFLISFYEKMQSDKGSIPDRFSAQQFSDYHSELNMSSLELGDSALYFCASSPQRTSLTGELFFGEGSRLTVL.

This chain links TRBV2 with TRBJ2-7; no clear D gene. The CDR3 length is 14 residues. Germline V CDR1 and CDR2: SNHLY, FYNNEI. Trimming pared 1 base from V and 10 bases from J, leaving 17 bases between. The CDR3 reads CASSEVGNPTSQYF. DNA for the CDR3: TGTGCCAGCAGTGAAGTGGGTAACCCTACGAGCCAGTACTTC.

V usage is TRBV9 and J usage is TRBJ2-3, with D tentatively TRBD2 (6 bases). V was cut by 3 bases and J by 7 bases, with 15 bases left in between. Germline CDR1 and CDR2: SGDLS and YYNGEE. The CDR3 has 14 amino acids. CDR3 region: CASSAGGLSYTQYF. CDR3 sequence (DNA): TGTGCCAGCAGCGCCGGGGGTTTGTCATATACGCAGTATTTT.

The rearrangement links TRBV25-1 to TRBJ2-6; D is unresolved. Germline V gives CDR1 MGHDK, CDR2 SYGVNS. The CDR3 has 14 residues. V lost 2 bases and J 1 base, leaving 3 bases between the germline ends. The DNA of the CDR3 is TGTGCCAGCAGTGAAGGATCTGGGGCCAACGTCCTGACTTTC. It codes for CASSEGSGANVLTF. Full variable domain (outside the CDR3, taken from reference TRBV25-1 and TRBJ2-6): EADIYQTPRYLVIGTGKKITLECSQTMGHDKMYWYQQDPGMELHLIHYSYGVNSTEKGDLSSESTVSRIRTEHFPLTLESARPSHTSQYLCASSEGSGANVLTFGAGSRLTVL.

The gene calls are TRBV9 and TRBJ2-5, with 8 bases fitting TRBD2. The CDR3 consists of 17 residues. The V gene's germline CDR1 is SGDLS and CDR2 YYNGEE. Trimming at V came to 3 bases and at J to 5 bases, leaving 15 bases not matched to a gene. CDR3 in amino acids: CASSGRDLAGWEETQYF. CDR3 DNA: TGTGCCAGCAGCGGGAGAGACTTAGCGGGATGGGAGGAGACCCAGTACTTC.

DNA for the CDR3: TGTGCCAGCAGCCTCACCGGGACAGGTTCACATGAGCAGTTCTTC. Its protein product is CASSLTGTGSHEQFF. J is TRBJ2-1 and V is TRBV28, with 8 nucleotides matching TRBD1. V shed 6 bases and J 8 bases; nucleotides not matched to a gene: 12. The V gene's germline CDR1 is MDHEN and CDR2 SYDVKM. This CDR3 has 15 residues.

This clone was recorded only once. The chain links TRBV27 to TRBJ2-7; tentative D call: TRBD1 (5 bases). V was shortened by 5 bases and J by 2 bases, with 13 bases between the two germline ends. The CDR3 runs 14 residues. Germline values: CDR1 MNHEY, CDR2 SMNVEV (reference sequence). The CDR3 loop is CASSDSLKPYEQYF. The CDR3 region has the DNA TGTGCCAGCAGTGACAGCCTAAAGCCCTACGAGCAGTACTTC.

This clone was detected only once. The chain uses TRBV28 and TRBJ2-3; TRBD2 agrees at 14 bases. This CDR3 is 19 amino acids long. The junction had 14 bases not matched to a gene; V was cut back by 4 bases and J by 5 bases. In germline, CDR1 is MDHEN, CDR2 SYDVKM. The CDR3 coding sequence is TGTGCCAGCAGTTCTCCCCTGACTAGCGGGAGGGGACGGGGAGATACGCAGTATTTT. This encodes CASSSPLTSGRGRGDTQYF.

This chain links TRBV28 with TRBJ1-5, with 8 bases lining up with TRBD1. Germline V gives CDR1 MDHEN, CDR2 SYDVKM. V shed 5 bases, J shed 2 bases, and the junction held 20 bases outside the gene matches. The CDR3 covers 20 residues. In DNA form, the CDR3 reads TGTGCCAGCAGTGCCCCATCGTGGCAGGGGGCTTATCGGGGCAATCAGCCCCAGCATTTT. Translation: CASSAPSWQGAYRGNQPQHF. The variable domain in full, completed from reference TRBV28 and TRBJ1-5, reads DVKVTQSSRYLVKRTGEKVFLECVQDMDHENMFWYRQDPGLGLRLIYFSYDVKMKEKGDIPEGYSVSREKKERFSLILESASTNQTSMYLCASSAPSWQGAYRGNQPQHFGDGTRLSIL.

J is TRBJ2-1 and V is TRBV5-6; TRBD1 is a possible D gene (6 bases). The ends were cut back, 4 bases at V and 14 bases at J, with 25 bases in the middle. Germline V gene data show CDR1 as SGHDT and CDR2 as YYEEEE. The CDR3 is made up of 15 amino acids. As DNA, the CDR3 is TGTGCCAGCAGCCCTGGCGAACTACTGACAGGATTTAAGTTCTTC. Encoded protein: CASSPGELLTGFKFF.

This chain uses TRBV6-1 with TRBJ2-1, with 11 bases identical to TRBD2. CDR1 is MNHNS, CDR2 SASEGT, per germline. The ends lost 6 bases at V and 7 bases at J; junction bases unmatched: 8. This CDR3 contains 15 residues. The CDR3 nucleotides are TGTGCCAGCAGGAGAACTAGCGGGAGTAATAATGAGCAGTTCTTC. Its protein product is CASRRTSGSNNEQFF.

The rearrangement uses TRBV6-1 and TRBJ2-7; 8 nucleotides align to TRBD1. CDR1 is MNHNS, CDR2 SASEGT, per germline. The trim removed 6 bases at V and 2 bases at J, leaving 6 bases unmatched. This CDR3 comprises 14 residues. CDR3 DNA: TGTGCCAGCAGCGACAGGGGCGTTACCTACGAGCAGTACTTC. The encoded protein is CASSDRGVTYEQYF.

The chain employs TRBV28 and TRBJ1-2, with 10 nucleotides matching TRBD1. Germline CDR1 reads MDHEN; CDR2 reads SYDVKM. This CDR3 has 15 residues. The junction had 7 bases not matched to a gene; V was cut back by 5 bases and J by 4 bases. CDR3: CASSQTTGGFYGYTF. DNA of the CDR3: TGTGCCAGCAGTCAAACGACAGGGGGCTTCTATGGCTACACCTTC.

This chain links TRBV2 with TRBJ1-2; D might be TRBD1 (6 bases). The germline V and J ends were trimmed by 7 bases and 7 bases, with 22 bases remaining between them. The CDR3 sequence is 15 residues long. In germline, CDR1 is SNHLY, CDR2 FYNNEI. CDR3 in amino acids: CASNRDEQGLFGYTF. In DNA form, the CDR3 reads TGTGCCAGCAACCGGGATGAACAGGGTTTATTTGGCTACACCTTC. Looking up the rest from reference TRBV2 and TRBJ1-2 gives the full variable domain: EPEVTQTPSHQVTQMGQEVILRCVPISNHLYFYWYRQILGQKVEFLVSFYNNEISEKSEIFDDQFSVERPDGSNFTLKIRSTKLEDSAMYFCASNRDEQGLFGYTFGSGTRLTVV.